Below are 29 T cell receptor beta chains sequenced from a single sample in a study of T cells in Graves' hyperthyroidism and ophthalmopathy. Amplification yielded TCR beta CDR3 regions, with RNA transcripts as the source. Researchers ran a first-round RT-PCR on the TCR CDR3 using the HTBI primer set. TCRdb independently ran MiXCR on the multiplex PCR reads; one entry per CDR3 protein. This sample has 410,000 or so distinct CDR3 sequences; roughly 15% occur once, and the top ten carry over 10%. The sequenced sample was blood. The receptors originated from a young man with Graves' ophthalmopathy.

This clonotype came up many times. The J gene is TRBJ2-7, the V gene TRBV4-1; D gene unclear. The CDR3 extends over 15 amino acids. The V end was cut by 1 base, the J end by 0 bases, with 10 bases between. CDR1 is MGHRA and CDR2 is YSYEKL in the germline V gene. The CDR3 region has the DNA TGCGCCAGCAGCCAAGCGTGGGGAAGCTCCTACGAGCAGTACTTC. As protein: CASSQAWGSSYEQYF.

This chain links TRBV25-1 with TRBJ2-5, with D possibly being TRBD1 or TRBD2 (5 bases each). This CDR3 region has 13 residues. The germline CDR1 and CDR2 sequences are MGHDK and SYGVNS. V lost 1 base to trimming and J lost 4 bases, with 7 bases between them. This chain's CDR3 is CASSEFGTETQYF. The DNA of the CDR3 is TGTGCCAGCAGTGAATTTGGGACAGAGACCCAGTACTTC.

This clonotype was picked up many times. This chain connects TRBV30 to TRBJ1-3; D call uncertain. Germline CDR1 is GTSNPN and CDR2 is SVGIG (reference sequence). The CDR3 sequence is 13 residues long. The V end lost 8 bases, the J end lost 0 bases, and 11 bases lay between the germline ends. CDR3 residues: CALDPFSGNTIYF. In DNA form, the CDR3 reads TGTGCCCTAGATCCCTTCTCTGGAAACACCATATATTTT.

This sequence joins TRBV5-1 and TRBJ2-7; either TRBD1 or TRBD2 may fit D (5 bases each). Looked up from germline, CDR1 is SGHRS and CDR2 is YFSETQ. This CDR3 comprises 13 residues. Between the trimmed V and J ends, which lost 5 bases and 2 bases, there was a span of 11 bases. For the CDR3, the DNA is TGCGCCAGCAGTGGGACGGCCCCCTACGAGCAGTACTTC. Its protein is CASSGTAPYEQYF.

The chain is built from TRBV18 and TRBJ2-2, with D possibly being TRBD1 (6 bases). Germline V gene sequence: CDR1 KGHSH, CDR2 LQKENI. With 6 bases removed from V and 5 bases from J, the gap between germline ends came to 19 bases. The CDR3 sequence is 16 residues long. The CDR3: CASSQNPGARTGELFF. CDR3 DNA: TGTGCCAGCTCGCAAAATCCAGGGGCACGGACCGGGGAGCTGTTTTTT.

At least ten counts were recorded for this clonotype. The V and J genes are TRBV20-1 and TRBJ2-5, with 10 bases that match TRBD1. CDR3 size: 15 residues. V was clipped by 3 bases and J by 5 bases; unmatched bases: 9. Germline CDR1 DFQATT, CDR2 SNEGSKA (reference sequence). CDR3 amino acids: CSASRRDRGFETQYF. The CDR3 region has the DNA TGCAGTGCTAGTCGCCGGGACAGGGGATTCGAGACCCAGTACTTC.

The chain carries TRBV7-9 and TRBJ1-2, with D hard to call. V lost 5 bases and J lost 6, with 16 bases in between. The germline gives CDR1 SEHNR, CDR2 FQNEAQ (reference sequence). The CDR3 has 14 residues. CDR3 protein: CASSIDGPKNGYTF. The CDR3 DNA reads TGTGCCAGCAGCATTGATGGACCCAAGAATGGCTACACCTTC. Full variable domain (remainder filled in from reference TRBV7-9 and TRBJ1-2): DTGVSQNPRHKITKRGQNVTFRCDPISEHNRLYWYRQTLGQGPEFLTYFQNEAQLEKSRLLSDRFSAERPKGSFSTLEIQRTEQGDSAMYLCASSIDGPKNGYTFGSGTRLTVV.

This clonotype showed up many times. The chain combines TRBV2 with TRBJ2-7; tentative D call: TRBD2 (5 bases). The V end was cut by 1 base, the J end by 2 bases, with 15 bases between. The CDR3 has 16 amino acids. Germline V gives CDR1 SNHLY, CDR2 FYNNEI. CDR3 DNA: TGTGCCAGCAGTGAAGAGAGCGGTTTTGGGGCCTACGAGCAGTACTTC. This sequence encodes CASSEESGFGAYEQYF.

Many counts were recorded for this clonotype. The chain is built from TRBV30 and TRBJ1-2, with TRBD1 matching over 12 bases. The CDR3 has 14 amino acids. Germline V gene sequence: CDR1 GTSNPN, CDR2 SVGIG (reference sequence). Trimming removed 5 bases from V and 5 bases from J; junction bases left unmatched: 6. The CDR3 region has the DNA TGTGCCTGGGAAGGGGACAGGGGGCCATATGGCTACACCTTC. Its protein is CAWEGDRGPYGYTF. Full variable domain (outside the CDR3, taken from reference TRBV30 and TRBJ1-2): SQTIHQWPATLVQPVGSPLSLECTVEGTSNPNLYWYRQAAGRGLQLLFYSVGIGQISSEVPQNLSASRPQDRQFILSSKKLLLSDSGFYLCAWEGDRGPYGYTFGSGTRLTVV.

The chain recombines TRBV4-1 with TRBJ2-7; 7 nucleotides match TRBD1. The length of the CDR3 is 16 residues. V was clipped by 2 bases and J by 0 bases; unmatched bases: 7. CDR1 is MGHRA and CDR2 is YSYEKL in the germline V gene. CDR3 sequence (DNA): TGCGCCAGCAGCCAAAGGTCGACAGGGAGCTCCTACGAGCAGTACTTC. As protein: CASSQRSTGSSYEQYF.

This clonotype has only a few counts. The CDR3 reads CATSRAGLAANNEQFF. In DNA, the CDR3 is TGTGCCACCAGCAGAGCGGGACTAGCGGCAAACAATGAGCAGTTCTTC. The chain uses TRBV15 and TRBJ2-1, with 11 bases that match TRBD2. Trimming took 1 base from V and 5 from J; bases not matched to a gene: 4. Germline V gives CDR1 LNHNV, CDR2 YYDKDF (reference sequence). The CDR3 consists of 16 residues.

V is TRBV6-2 or TRBV6-3 and J is TRBJ1-1; tentatively, D is TRBD1 (6 bases). The CDR3 extends over 14 amino acids. The V gene lost 9 bases and the J gene lost 8 bases, with 22 bases spanning the gap. In germline, CDR1 is MNHEY, CDR2 SVGEGT. CDR3 residues: CASPQGQGPIEAFF. The CDR3, as DNA: TGTGCCAGTCCCCAGGGACAAGGACCGATCGAAGCTTTCTTT.

Remarks on this clonotype: A read error is possible here, since a much larger clone lies one base away. V gene TRBV20-1 combines with J gene TRBJ2-1, with 9 nucleotides matching TRBD2. The CDR3 length is 15 residues. Germline trimming cut 4 bases from V and 10 bases from J; bases unmatched to any gene: 14. Looked up from germline, CDR1 is DFQATT and CDR2 is SNEGSKA (reference sequence). DNA for the CDR3: TGCAGTGCTAACAGACTAGCGGAGGCAGCCTACGAGCAGTTCTTC. Protein sequence: CSANRLAEAAYEQFF.

The rearrangement links TRBV7-8 to TRBJ2-3; 10 bases map to TRBD2. Germline CDR1 SGHVS, CDR2 FQNEAQ. CDR3 length: 18 amino acids. The junction had 9 bases not matched to a gene; V was cut back by 1 base and J by 2 bases. CDR3 amino acids: CASSLEREGRGPTDTQYF. The DNA for the CDR3 is TGTGCCAGCAGCTTAGAGCGGGAGGGACGGGGCCCCACAGATACGCAGTATTTT.

The sample holds many counts of this clonotype. The chain combines TRBV3-1 with TRBJ2-1, with TRBD2 matching 9 bases. V trimming: 1 base; J trimming: 10 bases; junction bases outside the gene matches: 5. The germline V gene has CDR1 LGHDT and CDR2 YNNKEL (reference sequence). This CDR3 comprises 14 residues. The CDR3 DNA reads TGTGCCAGCAGCCAAGGGACTAGCGAACGGGAGCAGTTCTTC. Translating gives CASSQGTSEREQFF.

This clonotype has at least ten counts. The V gene is TRBV2, the J gene TRBJ2-7, with a weak D call TRBD2 (6 bases). The CDR3 is 14 residues long. V shed 4 bases and J shed 2 bases, with 12 bases lying between them. The germline CDR1 and CDR2 sequences are SNHLY and FYNNEI. CDR3 residues: CASSVFSGPYEQYF. CDR3 in DNA: TGTGCCAGCAGTGTATTTAGCGGCCCCTACGAGCAGTACTTC.

The J gene is TRBJ2-1, the V gene TRBV4-2; D is perhaps TRBD2 (5 bases). V was shortened by 4 bases and J by 6 bases, with 16 bases between the two germline ends. Germline CDR1 LGHNA, CDR2 YNFKEQ. CDR3 length: 15 residues. The DNA of the CDR3 is TGTGCCAGCAGCCCAGCGGAACGAACTTCCAATGAGCAGTTCTTC. Translated: CASSPAERTSNEQFF.

This clonotype was detected a few times. The chain recombines TRBV6-1 with TRBJ2-1; possible D gene TRBD2, 5 bases. CDR1 and CDR2 (germline): MNHNS, SASEGT. The CDR3 totals 14 residues. V lost 3 bases and J 6 bases, leaving 12 bases between the germline ends. CDR3 in amino acids: CASSEVAMGNEQFF. The CDR3 DNA sequence: TGTGCCAGCAGTGAGGTAGCGATGGGCAATGAGCAGTTCTTC.

This clonotype has more than one count but fewer than ten. The chain recombines TRBV19 with TRBJ2-5; D call uncertain. The germline V gene has CDR1 LNHDA and CDR2 SQIVND (reference sequence). V dropped 3 bases and J dropped 7 bases, with 12 bases sitting between them. The CDR3 extends over 13 amino acids. The DNA of the CDR3 is TGTGCCAGTAGTATGGATACGTATGGGACCCAGTACTTC. This encodes CASSMDTYGTQYF.

This clonotype was seen repeatedly, ten times or more. The chain couples TRBV24-1 to TRBJ2-3; D is unresolved. CDR3 length: 13 amino acids. Between the trimmed V and J ends, which lost 5 bases and 4 bases, there was a span of 9 bases. Germline CDR1 KGHDR, CDR2 SFDVKD. The CDR3 spells CATSGMPADTQYF. The CDR3 region has the DNA TGTGCCACCAGTGGGATGCCTGCAGATACGCAGTATTTT.

In this sample, this clonotype turned up a few times. The CDR3 coding sequence is TGTGCCAGCAGCGTAGCAAAAGTGGGGACAGGGGCGACCGGGGAGCTGTTTTTT. Protein sequence: CASSVAKVGTGATGELFF. The V and J genes are TRBV9 and TRBJ2-2; 10 bases match TRBD1. Germline CDR1 SGDLS, CDR2 YYNGEE. There are 18 residues in the CDR3. V gave up 0 bases and J gave up 5 bases; unmatched junction bases: 10. The entire variable domain, with the rest obtained from reference TRBV9 and TRBJ2-2, is as follows: DSGVTQTPKHLITATGQRVTLRCSPRSGDLSVYWYQQSLDQGLQFLIQYYNGEERAKGNILERFSAQQFPDLHSELNLSSLELGDSALYFCASSVAKVGTGATGELFFGEGSRLTVL.

The rearrangement joins TRBV30 to TRBJ1-4, with D possibly matching TRBD1 (5 bases). Germline V CDR1 and CDR2: GTSNPN, SVGIG (reference sequence). The CDR3 is made up of 11 amino acids. The CDR3 coding sequence is TGTGCTTATATTGAGGGGATCCGACTGTTTTTT. It yields the protein CAYIEGIRLFF.

This clonotype was seen ten or more times. This chain joins TRBV18 and TRBJ2-5; no clear D. Germline CDR1 and CDR2: KGHSH and LQKENI. V was clipped by 3 bases and J by 5 bases, with 10 bases between them. The CDR3 loop spans 13 amino acids. This CDR3 is CASSPRTGETQYF. CDR3 coding DNA: TGTGCCAGCTCACCTCGGACGGGTGAGACCCAGTACTTC.

This clonotype was picked up many times. The V call is TRBV11-2, the J call TRBJ2-1; 11 bases fit TRBD2. Trimming cost V 3 bases and J 6 bases; bases outside gene matches: 10. Looked up from germline, CDR1 is SGHAT and CDR2 is FQNNGV. This CDR3 is 17 amino acids long. The CDR3: CASSFDIGTSGGNEQFF. The DNA for the CDR3 is TGTGCCAGCAGCTTTGACATTGGCACTAGCGGGGGCAATGAGCAGTTCTTC.

This clonotype was seen only a few times. The chain links TRBV30 to TRBJ2-2; maybe TRBD1 (6 bases). With 5 bases removed from V and 6 bases from J, the gap between germline ends came to 13 bases. In germline, CDR1 is GTSNPN, CDR2 SVGIG (reference sequence). The CDR3 is made up of 13 amino acids. The CDR3 loop is CAWGNRDPGELFF. The CDR3 coding sequence is TGTGCCTGGGGTAACAGGGACCCCGGGGAGCTGTTTTTT.

V is TRBV2 and J is TRBJ2-1; TRBD1 matches 10 bases. The length of the CDR3 is 13 residues. V lost 9 bases and J lost 8; bases outside the gene matches: 7. The germline gives CDR1 SNHLY, CDR2 FYNNEI. The CDR3 nucleotides read TGTGCCAGTTCGGACAGGGGGGACGATGAGCAGTTCTTC. It is translated as CASSDRGDDEQFF.

There are many counts of this clonotype. The chain links TRBV11-2 to TRBJ2-7, with D perhaps TRBD2 (5 bases). Germline V gene sequence: CDR1 SGHAT, CDR2 FQNNGV. The CDR3 has 15 residues. Trimming took 3 bases from V and 1 from J, leaving 13 bases between them. The CDR3 DNA is TGTGCCAGCAGCTTGGGGTCCGGGAATTCCTACGAGCAGTACTTC. Its translation: CASSLGSGNSYEQYF.

This clonotype was recorded at least ten times. This chain joins TRBV6-1 and TRBJ2-5; the D gene is possibly TRBD2 (7 bases). Germline V gives CDR1 MNHNS, CDR2 SASEGT. The germline V and J ends were trimmed by 6 bases and 5 bases, with 22 bases remaining between them. There are 16 residues in the CDR3. The CDR3 coding sequence is TGTGCCAGCAGACGTACAGGGATCCCCGGGGGGGAGACCCAGTACTTC. Its protein product is CASRRTGIPGGETQYF.

This clonotype was counted a few times. This rearrangement joins TRBV19 to TRBJ2-1, with 14 nucleotides matching TRBD2. The V and J ends lost 7 bases and 4 bases, in that order; junction bases with no gene match: 6. This CDR3 is built from 16 residues. The V gene's germline CDR1 is LNHDA and CDR2 SQIVND (reference sequence). This CDR3 reads CASMRLAGGQYNEQFF. In nucleotides, the CDR3 is TGTGCCAGTATGCGACTAGCGGGAGGGCAATACAATGAGCAGTTCTTC.